This T cell receptor (beta chain) came from a study of STAT3 mutations in large granular lymphocyte leukemia. Study information: Roughly half the longitudinally sequenced T-LGLL patients had canonical STAT3 mutations. More than half of T-LGLL patients received immunosuppressive therapy. Regarding the study as a whole: Treatment regimens differed across patients between samplings. After therapy, 6 of 18 patients switched clonotypes, all new clones STAT3 wild type. At least one immunodominant TCR beta clonotype appeared in every T-cell large granular lymphocyte leukemia patient.

This clone came up a few times. What it recognizes is unknown. Produced via immunoSEQ multiplex PCR; TCRdb's table is partial and in-frame only. The top ten hold more than 25% of the sample, which has 7,000 to 9,500 clones, over 70% seen once. Trimming removed 5 bases from V and 4 bases from J; junction bases left unmatched: 7. The CDR3 spans 14 residues. From germline, CDR1 is MNHEY and CDR2 SMNVEV (reference sequence). This receptor was taken from a woman aged 40 to 55 with T-cell large granular lymphocyte leukemia. Some clones in this sample may be carry-over from other donors' samples. The chain joins TRBV27 to TRBJ2-5, with TRBD1 identical over 7 bases. The sample was peripheral blood mononuclear cells. In nucleotides, the CDR3 is TGTGCCAGCAGTAAGACAGGGACGGGAGAGACCCAGTACTTC. Translation gives CASSKTGTGETQYF.